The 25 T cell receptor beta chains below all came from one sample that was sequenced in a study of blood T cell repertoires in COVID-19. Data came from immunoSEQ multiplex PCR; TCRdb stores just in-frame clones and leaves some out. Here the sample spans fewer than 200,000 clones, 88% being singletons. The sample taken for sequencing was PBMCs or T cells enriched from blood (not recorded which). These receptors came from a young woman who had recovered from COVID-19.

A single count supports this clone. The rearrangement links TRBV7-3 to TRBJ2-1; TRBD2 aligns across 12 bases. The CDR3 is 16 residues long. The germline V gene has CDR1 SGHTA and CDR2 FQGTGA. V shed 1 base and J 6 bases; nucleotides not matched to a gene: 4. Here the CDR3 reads CASSLIGTSGSNEQFF. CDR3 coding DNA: TGTGCCAGCAGCTTAATAGGGACTAGCGGGTCCAATGAGCAGTTCTTC.

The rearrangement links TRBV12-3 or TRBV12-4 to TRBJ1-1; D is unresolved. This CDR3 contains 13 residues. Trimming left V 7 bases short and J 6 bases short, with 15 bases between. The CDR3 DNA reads TGTGCCAGCACCTCGTCAGACAACGCTGAAGCTTTCTTT. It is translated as CASTSSDNAEAFF.

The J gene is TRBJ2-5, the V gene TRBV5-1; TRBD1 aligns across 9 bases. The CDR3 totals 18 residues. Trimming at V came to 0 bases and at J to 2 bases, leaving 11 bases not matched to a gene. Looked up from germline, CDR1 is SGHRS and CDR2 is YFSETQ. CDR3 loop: CASSLGAQGAPSQETQYF. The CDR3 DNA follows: TGCGCCAGCAGCTTGGGGGCACAGGGGGCCCCCTCACAAGAGACCCAGTACTTC.

CDR3 DNA sequence: TGCGCCAGCAGTCAATCGCCTTGCGGGCACGAGCAGTACTTC. Its protein is CASSQSPCGHEQYF. V usage is TRBV23-1 and J usage is TRBJ2-7, with D perhaps matching TRBD2 (5 bases). TRBV23-1 is designated an ORF whose function remains uncertain. This CDR3 is 14 amino acids long. Trimming took 0 bases from V and 5 from J, leaving 11 bases between them.

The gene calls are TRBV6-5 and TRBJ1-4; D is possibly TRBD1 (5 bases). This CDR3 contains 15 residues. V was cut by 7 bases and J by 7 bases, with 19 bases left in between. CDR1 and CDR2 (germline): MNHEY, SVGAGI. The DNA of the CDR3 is TGTGCCAGCACTCTCTCGTGGGGCCCTAGTGAAAAACTGTTTTTT. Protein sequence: CASTLSWGPSEKLFF.

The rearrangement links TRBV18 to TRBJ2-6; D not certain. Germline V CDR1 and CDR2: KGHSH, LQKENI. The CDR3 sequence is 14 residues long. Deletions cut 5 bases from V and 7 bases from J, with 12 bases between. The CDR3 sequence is CASSSTAGANVLTF. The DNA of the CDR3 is TGTGCCAGCTCATCGACCGCAGGTGCCAACGTCCTGACTTTC.

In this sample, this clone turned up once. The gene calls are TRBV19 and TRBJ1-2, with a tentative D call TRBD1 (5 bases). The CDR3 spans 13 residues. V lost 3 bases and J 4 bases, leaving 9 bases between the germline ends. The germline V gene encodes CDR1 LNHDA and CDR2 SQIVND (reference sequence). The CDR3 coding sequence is TGTGCCAGTAGTATGGGGACTCTCTATGGCTACACCTTC. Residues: CASSMGTLYGYTF.

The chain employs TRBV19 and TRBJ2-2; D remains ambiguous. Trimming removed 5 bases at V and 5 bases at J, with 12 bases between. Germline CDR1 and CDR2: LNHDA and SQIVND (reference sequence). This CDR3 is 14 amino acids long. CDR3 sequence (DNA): TGTGCCAGTAGTCTCGGTGCATCTACCGGGGAGCTGTTTTTT. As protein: CASSLGASTGELFF.

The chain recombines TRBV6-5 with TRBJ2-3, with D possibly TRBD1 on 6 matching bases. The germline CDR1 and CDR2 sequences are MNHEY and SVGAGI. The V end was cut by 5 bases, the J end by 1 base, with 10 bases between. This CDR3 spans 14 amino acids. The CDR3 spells CASSPGAGTDTQYF. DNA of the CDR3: TGTGCCAGCAGTCCAGGGGCGGGCACAGATACGCAGTATTTT.

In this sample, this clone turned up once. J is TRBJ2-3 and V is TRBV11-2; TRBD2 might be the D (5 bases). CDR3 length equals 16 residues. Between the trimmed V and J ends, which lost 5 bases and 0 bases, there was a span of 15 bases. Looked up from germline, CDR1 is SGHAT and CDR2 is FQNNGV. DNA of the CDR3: TGTGCCAGCAGCCCCCGGTCTAGCCCAAGCACAGATACGCAGTATTTT. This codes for CASSPRSSPSTDTQYF.

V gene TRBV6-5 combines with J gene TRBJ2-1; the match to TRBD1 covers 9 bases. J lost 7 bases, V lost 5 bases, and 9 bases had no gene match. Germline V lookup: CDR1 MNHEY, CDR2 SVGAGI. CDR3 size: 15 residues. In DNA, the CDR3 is TGTGCCAGCAGTCTCGGGACAGGGCCGTGGAATGAGCAGTTCTTC. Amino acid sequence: CASSLGTGPWNEQFF.

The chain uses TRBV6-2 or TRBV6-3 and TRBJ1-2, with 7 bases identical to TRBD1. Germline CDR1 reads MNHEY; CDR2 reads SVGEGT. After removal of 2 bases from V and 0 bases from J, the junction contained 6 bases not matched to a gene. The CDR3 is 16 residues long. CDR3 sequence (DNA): TGTGCCAGCAGTTACAGTGCCGGGACAGCTAACTATGGCTACACCTTC. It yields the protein CASSYSAGTANYGYTF.

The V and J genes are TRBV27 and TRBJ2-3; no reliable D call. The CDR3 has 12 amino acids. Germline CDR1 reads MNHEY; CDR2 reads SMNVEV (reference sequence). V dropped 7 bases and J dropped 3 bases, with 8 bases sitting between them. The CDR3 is CASTSVTDTQYF. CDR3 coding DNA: TGTGCCAGCACCTCCGTAACAGATACGCAGTATTTT.

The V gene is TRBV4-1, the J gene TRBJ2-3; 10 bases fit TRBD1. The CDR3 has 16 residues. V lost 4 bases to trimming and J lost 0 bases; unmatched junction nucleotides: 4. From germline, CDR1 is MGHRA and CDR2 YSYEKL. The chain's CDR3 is CASSPTGGPSTDTQYF. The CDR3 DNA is TGCGCCAGCAGCCCGACAGGGGGCCCTAGCACAGATACGCAGTATTTT.

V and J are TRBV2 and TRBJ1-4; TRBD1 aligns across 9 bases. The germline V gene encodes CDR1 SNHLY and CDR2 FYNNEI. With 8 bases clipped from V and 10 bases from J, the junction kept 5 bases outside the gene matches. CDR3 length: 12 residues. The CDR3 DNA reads TGTGCCAGCCAAACAGGGGGCGGAAAACTGTTTTTT. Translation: CASQTGGGKLFF.

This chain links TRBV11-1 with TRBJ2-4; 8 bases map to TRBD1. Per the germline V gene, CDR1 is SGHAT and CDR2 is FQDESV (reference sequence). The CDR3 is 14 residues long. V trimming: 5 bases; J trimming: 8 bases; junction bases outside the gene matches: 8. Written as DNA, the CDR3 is TGTGCCAGCAGCCGACCGGGACAGGAGGACATTCAGTACTTC. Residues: CASSRPGQEDIQYF.

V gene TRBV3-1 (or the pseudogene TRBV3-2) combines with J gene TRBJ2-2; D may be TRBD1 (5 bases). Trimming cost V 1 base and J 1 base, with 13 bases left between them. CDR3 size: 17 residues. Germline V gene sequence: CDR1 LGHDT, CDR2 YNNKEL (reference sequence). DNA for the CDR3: TGTGCCAGCAGCCAAGGCGGAAAGACAGAGAACACCGGGGAGCTGTTTTTT. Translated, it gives CASSQGGKTENTGELFF.

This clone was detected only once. The CDR3, as DNA: TGTGCCAGCAGCTCCGTTAACTATGGCTACACCTTC. Translation: CASSSVNYGYTF. The chain combines TRBV25-1 with TRBJ1-2; D is undetermined. Germline-derived CDR1 and CDR2 are MGHDK and SYGVNS. There are 12 residues in the CDR3. V lost 6 bases, J lost 1 base, and 6 bases lay in between.

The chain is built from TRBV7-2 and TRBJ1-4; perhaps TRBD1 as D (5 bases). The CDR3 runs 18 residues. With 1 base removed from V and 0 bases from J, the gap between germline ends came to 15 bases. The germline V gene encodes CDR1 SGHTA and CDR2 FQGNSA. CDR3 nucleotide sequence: TGTGCCAGCAGCTTAGGGTTTGACAGTCTCGCAACTAATGAAAAACTGTTTTTT. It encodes CASSLGFDSLATNEKLFF.

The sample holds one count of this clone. The CDR3 DNA reads as TGCGCCAGCAGCTTCAGTCCCGGGACAGGGGCCTATGGCTACACCTTC. Encoded protein: CASSFSPGTGAYGYTF. This chain joins TRBV5-1 and TRBJ1-2, with TRBD1 matching over 10 bases. The CDR3 has 16 residues. Germline V gene sequence: CDR1 SGHRS, CDR2 YFSETQ. Unmatched junction bases numbered 8, after V lost 2 bases and J lost 4 bases.

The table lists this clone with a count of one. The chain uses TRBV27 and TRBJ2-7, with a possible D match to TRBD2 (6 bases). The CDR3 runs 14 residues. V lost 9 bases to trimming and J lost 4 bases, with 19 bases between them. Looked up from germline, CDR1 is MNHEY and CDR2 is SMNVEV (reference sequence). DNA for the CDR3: TGTGCCAGTAGGATAACGGGACTCAGATACGAGCAGTACTTC. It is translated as CASRITGLRYEQYF.

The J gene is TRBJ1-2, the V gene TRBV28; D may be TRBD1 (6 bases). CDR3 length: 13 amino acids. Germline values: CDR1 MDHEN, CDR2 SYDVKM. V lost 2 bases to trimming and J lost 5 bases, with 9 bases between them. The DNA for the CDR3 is TGTGCCAGCAGTTTAAGCAGGGGATATGGCTACACCTTC. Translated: CASSLSRGYGYTF.

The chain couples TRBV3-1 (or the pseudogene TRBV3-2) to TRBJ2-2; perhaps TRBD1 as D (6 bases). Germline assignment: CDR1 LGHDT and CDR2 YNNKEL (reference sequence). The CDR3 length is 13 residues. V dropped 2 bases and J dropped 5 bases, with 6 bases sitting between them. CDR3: CASSQQGTGELFF. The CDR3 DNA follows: TGTGCCAGCAGCCAACAGGGGACCGGGGAGCTGTTTTTT.

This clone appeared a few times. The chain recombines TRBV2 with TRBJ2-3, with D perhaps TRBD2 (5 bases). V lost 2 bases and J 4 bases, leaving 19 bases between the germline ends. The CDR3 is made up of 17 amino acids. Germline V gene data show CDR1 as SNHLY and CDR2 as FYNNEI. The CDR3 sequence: CASSERRVGSGADTQYF. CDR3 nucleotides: TGTGCCAGCAGTGAACGTCGTGTAGGGAGTGGGGCAGATACGCAGTATTTT.

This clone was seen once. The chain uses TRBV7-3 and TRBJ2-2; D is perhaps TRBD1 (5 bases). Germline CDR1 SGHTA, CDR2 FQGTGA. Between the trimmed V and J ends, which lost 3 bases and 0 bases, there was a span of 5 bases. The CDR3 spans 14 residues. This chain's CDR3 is CASSLTANTGELFF. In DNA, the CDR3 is TGTGCCAGCAGCTTGACAGCGAACACCGGGGAGCTGTTTTTT.